This T cell receptor beta chain is drawn from a study of Graves' ophthalmopathy and Graves' hyperthyroidism. Study-wide background: Over 18 months of follow-up, stable hyperthyroidism required that no ophthalmopathy appear. Study-level points and caveats: Using 13 signatures, a model distinguished ophthalmopathy from stable hyperthyroidism, reaching around 87% sensitivity and 81.08% specificity.

Hyperthyroidism patients were newly diagnosed, ill under 2 months, and aged 18 to 65 years. Reliance was placed on clinical symptoms, serum thyroxine, TRAb, thyroid ultrasound and orbital computed tomography for diagnosis. Worth noting for this clonotype: Its specificity is not known.

Per the germline V gene, CDR1 is MRHNA and CDR2 is SNTAGT. The CDR3 length is 15 residues. V lost 3 bases to trimming and J lost 6 bases, with 14 bases between them. Investigators amplified TCR beta CDR3 regions from RNA transcripts. The first-round RT-PCR employed HTBI primers together with the Qiagen OneStep RT-PCR kit. A multiplex PCR was then performed as the second round. TCRdb fed the multiplex PCR reads into MiXCR, producing one record per CDR3 protein. Here the sample spans some 1.1 million distinct CDR3 sequences, about 38% being singletons. This chain connects TRBV6-4 to TRBJ2-2; possible D gene TRBD1, 6 bases. This sequence originates from an adult man with Graves' hyperthyroidism. Material for sequencing was peripheral blood or thyroid tissue (not recorded which). The CDR3 coding sequence is TGTGCCAGCAGTGAGCGACGAGGGGGAGCCGGGGAGCTGTTTTTT. This gives the protein CASSERRGGAGELFF.